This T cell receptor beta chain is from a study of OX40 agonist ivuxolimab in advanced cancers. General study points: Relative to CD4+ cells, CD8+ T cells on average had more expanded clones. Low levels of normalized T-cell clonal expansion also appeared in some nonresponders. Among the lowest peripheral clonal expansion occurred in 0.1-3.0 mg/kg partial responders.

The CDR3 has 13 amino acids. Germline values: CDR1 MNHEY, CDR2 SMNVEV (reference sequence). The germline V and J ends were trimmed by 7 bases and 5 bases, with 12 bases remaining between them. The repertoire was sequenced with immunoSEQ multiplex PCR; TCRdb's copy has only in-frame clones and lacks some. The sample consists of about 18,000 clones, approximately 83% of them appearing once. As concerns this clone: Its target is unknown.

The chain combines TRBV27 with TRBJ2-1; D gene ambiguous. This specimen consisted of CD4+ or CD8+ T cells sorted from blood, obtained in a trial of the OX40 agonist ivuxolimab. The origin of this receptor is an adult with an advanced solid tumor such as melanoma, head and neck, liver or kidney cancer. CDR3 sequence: CASNGPADNEQFF. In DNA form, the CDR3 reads TGTGCCAGCAACGGACCGGCGGACAATGAGCAGTTCTTC.